This paragraph reports one T cell receptor beta chain. What this receptor recognizes is not known. The sample holds no much larger clone one base away, and base qualities are not on file. Genomic DNA was used as template for profiling of TCR beta VDJ combinations and CDR3 sequences. An Illumina HiSeq 2000 was the platform used for TCR repertoire sequencing. The paper's data handling went like this. Repertoire assessment relied on Simpson's diversity index, CDR3 size and DJ length profiles, and TRBV/TRBJ rearrangement plots. The immunodominant clone was defined as the most abundant DNA sequence in deep sequencing data. CDR3 amino acid sequences were checked for sharing between subjects and were compared against published repertoires and the VDJdb database. The public reads were quality trimmed at Q25 with fastp and then assembled into clones with MiXCR by TCRdb, keeping productive beta chains. Under each unique CDR3 protein, matching rows form one entry showing the most common genes and DNA. The authors' filters were not applied to this entry. The sample table contains hundreds of thousands of distinct CDR3 sequences; only one count was recorded for about two thirds of them. Around 4% of the sample is in the top ten clones.

This entry is derived from a study of CD8+CD57+ T cells in acquired aplastic anemia (dated by TCRdb to 2017 to 2018). Notes on the research overall: A mean of about 3 ug of DNA, ranging from about 0.19 to 30 ug, was extracted from sorted CD4+ and CD8+ cells. Mean read counts for healthy donor samples were 8.5 million to 10.8 million for CD4+ cells and about 12 million for CD8+ cells. Results the study describes overall, beyond this receptor: Patients and healthy controls showed no significant difference in CD8+ Simpson's diversity (P=0.060). Roughly 29 CD8+ CDR3 sequences were found in both patients and controls but appeared to be highly expressed in patients and within the immunodominant clones of the patients.

In this study, sorted CD4+ and CD8+ T cells from the blood of healthy subjects and of severe aplastic anemia patients had their TCR repertoires deep-sequenced. Ficoll-Paque density gradient centrifugation was used to isolate peripheral blood mononuclear cells. Before DNA extraction, CD4+ and CD8+ T cells were sorted with FACS or magnetic beads. The receptor comes from a human donor in good health, serving as a control. The material sequenced was sorted CD4+, CD8+, or CD8+CD57+ T cells (not recorded which) from PBMCs.

This receptor carries the CDR3 CASSLDRGQWSTEAFF. The bases are TGTGCCAGCAGTCTAGACAGGGGGCAGTGGAGCACTGAAGCTTTCTTT. In this chain, TRBV12-3 or TRBV12-4 is recombined with TRBJ1-1, with 10 junctional bases fitting TRBD1. Measured from the cysteine to the phenylalanine, the CDR3 is 16 residues long. Only the CDR3 part of the read is kept: 48 bases, read in frame from the first base. For this chain, trimming is 5 bases at the V end and 4 bases at the J end, and the number of junction bases without a gene match is 10.